This T cell receptor beta chain was found in a study of shared clonotypes between healthy human individuals (dated by TCRdb to 2019 to 2021). At the level of the whole study: Three men and two women, aged 18 to 49 years, made up the cohort. Leukapheresis yielded between about 0.8 and 8.9 billion PBMCs per donor. To increase sequencing depth and limit assay-specific biases, TCR repertoire library preparation and sequencing were carried out by different laboratories using diverse techniques. To estimate repertoire size and how much clonotypes are shared between individuals, the study performed deep sequencing of blood TCR repertoires from roughly five healthy adults. Per donor, three plates each were used for CD4 naive and CD4 memory, two for CD8 naive, and one for CD8 memory. Study-wide findings and limitations: Compared with non-shared clonotypes, the clonotypes found in all four sorted-subset donors had higher generation probabilities. Even with the large sequencing depth, rarefaction of the sorted-subset datasets indicated that sequencing was incomplete. Sampling was limited to blood, and TCR repertoires in tissue likely differ from TCR repertoires in blood. Sharing across a few donors was observed for 5% to 6.5% of naive CD4, around 3.5% of naive CD8, 2.3% of memory CD4, and around 0.4% of memory CD8 clonotypes. Because the study included a small number of donors, the genetic and exposure-history diversity represented was limited. Pairwise subsampling led to the expectation that sequencing depth would affect the degree of clonotype sharing among donors. Larger estimated clonotype richness was generally found for naive subsets than for memory subsets.

Concerning this clone itself: The antigen it binds to is not known. It has no much larger one-base neighbor in the sample; base qualities were not kept.

The germline V gene gives CDR1 as SGHVS and CDR2 as FNYEAQ. The CDR3 contains 13 residues, cysteine and phenylalanine counted. Only the CDR3 DNA is retained, 39 bases long and in frame from the first base. V is cut by 5 bases and J by 1 base, and the space between the germline ends is 8 bases. Using the deep immunoSEQ assay, multiplex PCR amplified TCR CDR3 regions from genomic DNA. For each cell subset, the extracted genomic DNA was distributed evenly across all wells of several immunoSEQ 96-well plates, and each plate served as one replicate. Each replicate PCR for sorted subsets received 150 to 250 ng genomic DNA, equal to about 30,000 T cell genomes. Purified libraries were quantified with a Qubit 3.0 fluorometer, sized on a Bioanalyzer 2100, and re-quantified with the KAPA Library Quantification kit. Every immunoSEQ 96-well plate was sequenced on a dedicated single-read 150-cycle Illumina NextSeq 550 flow cell. The study's own analysis went as follows. Because the immunoSEQ output held only junctional sequences and lacked quality scores, the filtering could not match the filtering applied to full-length reads. Sequences were annotated with PyIR, a Python wrapper for IgBLAST v1.9, using IMGT germline references to assign V/J genes and CDR3. Reads were filtered out if the reads had weak V/J assignments (E-value above 1e-6), no CDR3, stop codons, out-of-frame junctions, or ambiguous translated residues. A V3J clonotype was defined by an identical inferred V gene, J gene, and CDR3 amino acid sequence. Percentage overlap between repertoires was computed as shared unique clonotypes divided by the size of the smaller repertoire. Three approaches were used to assess repertoire richness: RTK rarefaction, the Chao1 estimator, and Recon v2.1 estimates of unobserved clonotypes. Generation probabilities for all TCRbeta clonotypes obtained by the gDNA method from a few donors were computed using OLGA. Not all clones reach the TCRdb copy of this immuneACCESS table, which keeps in-frame sequences only. Checked studies attribute under half of the gap to unresolved V genes and leave the rest unexplained. From that table come the V and J calls and clone size; the DNA was used to work out D and trimming. The table for this sample lists over 2 million clones; 92% of them were counted only once. The ten largest clones represent approximately 0.4% of the sample.

The donors were healthy, HIV-negative adults with no recently reported acute infections or vaccinations. All donors were Caucasian adults living in Nashville, Tennessee, USA. Magnetic negative selection was used to enrich CD4+ T cells, after which naive cells were positively selected on CD45RA and the negative fraction became the memory subset. Blood was collected by leukapheresis, and PBMCs were isolated by Ficoll-Histopaque density gradient centrifugation and then cryopreserved in liquid nitrogen vapor phase. Analytical flow cytometry was used to check the purity and quantity of every magnetically sorted T cell population. Genomic DNA was isolated from each sorted fraction and quantified by UV absorbance on a Nanodrop 2000c.

Recombination joined TRBV7-6 with TRBJ2-5; possibly the D gene is TRBD1, per 5 matching bases. The receptor's source is a young man in good health. Some clones in this sample may be carry-over from other donors' samples. Source material: naive CD4+ T cells from PBMCs. Sample cell subset or site, as interpreted from the label and publication: CD45RA+ positively selected. DNA sequence: TGTGCCAGCAGCCGACAGACCCAAGAGACCCAGTACTTC. It specifies CASSRQTQETQYF.